Each of the 12 T cell receptor beta chains below was sequenced from the same sample in a study of T-cell reconstitution after alpha-beta-depleted transplantation in children. The TCRbeta library was prepared with unique molecular identifiers. TCRdb reanalysed the PCR reads using MiXCR and keeps one entry per CDR3 protein. The sample includes some 76,000 distinct CDR3 sequences, around 9.9% of them seen just once. The sample consisted of PBMCs, taken before TCRalphabeta/CD19-depleted stem cell transplant. These receptors were collected from a boy between 10 and 17 years old with acute myeloid leukemia, due to receive a stem cell transplant.

This clonotype appeared many times. This chain links TRBV25-1 with TRBJ2-2, with D tentatively TRBD2 (5 bases). Germline V gene lookup returns CDR1 MGHDK and CDR2 SYGVNS. CDR3 length: 17 residues. V was clipped by 4 bases and J by 0 bases, with 15 bases between them. CDR3 nucleotides: TGTGCCAGCAGTGTGAGAAGGACTCGCGCGAACACCGGGGAGCTGTTTTTT. This translates into CASSVRRTRANTGELFF.

Ten or more counts support this clonotype. The chain joins TRBV7-9 to TRBJ2-3; 7 nucleotides agree with TRBD1. The CDR3 has 13 amino acids. V lost 10 bases, J lost 5 bases, and 9 bases stayed unmatched. From germline, CDR1 is SEHNR and CDR2 FQNEAQ (reference sequence). The CDR3 region has the DNA TGTGCCATGACAGGGAGCGAAGGAGATACGCAGTATTTT. As protein: CAMTGSEGDTQYF.

This clonotype was found many times. The rearrangement links TRBV15 to TRBJ2-7; D may correspond to TRBD1 or TRBD2 (5 bases each). Between the trimmed V and J ends, which lost 6 bases and 0 bases, there was a span of 15 bases. CDR3 length: 15 residues. CDR1 and CDR2 (germline): LNHNV, YYDKDF (reference sequence). The CDR3 loop is CATSLPGRSSYEQYV. In DNA, the CDR3 is TGTGCCACCAGTCTTCCGGGACGGAGCTCCTACGAGCAGTACGTC.

In this sample, this clonotype turned up many times. V usage is TRBV7-2 and J usage is TRBJ2-7; 11 positions match TRBD2. Germline CDR1 and CDR2: SGHTA and FQGNSA. V lost 5 bases, J lost 4 bases, and 10 bases stayed unmatched. The CDR3 loop spans 16 amino acids. This chain's CDR3 is CASSLSPGTSGYEQYF. CDR3 bases: TGTGCCAGCAGCCTATCCCCCGGGACTAGCGGATACGAGCAGTACTTC.

With regard to this clonotype: A read error may explain this, as a much larger clone is one base away. J is TRBJ2-1 and V is TRBV12-3 or TRBV12-4, with 10 bases fitting TRBD2. This CDR3 is built from 15 residues. CDR3 loop: CASSPVAGGYNQQFF. The CDR3 DNA follows: TGTGCCAGCAGTCCCGTAGCGGGGGGCTACAATCAGCAGTTCTTC.

This clonotype was detected a few times. CDR3 in amino acids: CASGTSGEETQYF. CDR3 DNA sequence: TGTGCCAGCGGGACTAGCGGGGAAGAGACCCAGTACTTC. This chain links TRBV9 with TRBJ2-5, with 13 bases that match TRBD2. The CDR3 sequence is 13 residues long. CDR1 and CDR2 from the germline V gene are SGDLS and YYNGEE. Germline trimming cut 7 bases from V and 3 bases from J; bases unmatched to any gene: 0.

In its sample, this clonotype was seen many times. CDR3 region: CSVEDAQGNYGYTF. In DNA form, the CDR3 reads TGCAGCGTTGAAGATGCACAGGGGAACTATGGCTACACCTTC. This chain uses TRBV29-1 with TRBJ1-2; 7 nucleotides match TRBD1. There are 14 residues in the CDR3. V trimming: 0 bases; J trimming: 2 bases; junction bases outside the gene matches: 3. Germline loops: CDR1 SQVTM, CDR2 ANQGSEA.

On this clonotype itself: A read error is possible here, since a much larger clone lies one base away. This chain uses TRBV6-5 with TRBJ2-3; D is possibly TRBD2 (5 bases). The ends were cut back, 2 bases at V and 4 bases at J, with 13 bases in the middle. The CDR3 runs 15 residues. The germline V gene encodes CDR1 MNHEY and CDR2 SVGAGI. CDR3 nucleotides: TGTGCCAGCAGTTACCCGGCGGCTAGCTCAGATACGCAGTATTTT. Protein sequence: CASSYPAASSDTQYF.

In this sample, this clonotype turned up many times. The chain links TRBV11-1 to TRBJ2-2; maybe TRBD2 (6 bases). The CDR3 contains 15 residues. V was cut by 5 bases and J by 7 bases, with 17 bases left in between. The germline CDR1 and CDR2 sequences are SGHAT and FQDESV (reference sequence). The CDR3 DNA reads TGTGCCAGCAGCCCCGGCGGGGCTTGGGTCGGGGAGCTGTTTTTT. Translation gives CASSPGGAWVGELFF.

This clonotype was counted many times. At one end the junction does not follow the germline gene, possibly because of a read error. V usage is TRBV28 and J usage is TRBJ1-5; possibly TRBD1 for D (5 bases). Germline CDR1 is MDHEN and CDR2 is SYDVKM. This CDR3 contains 14 residues. The CDR3 protein is CASSFMTQNAGADF. CDR3 in DNA: TGTGCCAGCAGTTTTATGACACAAAATGCTGGGGCTGATTTT.

This clonotype was observed at least ten times. This sequence joins TRBV12-3 or TRBV12-4 and TRBJ2-1; the match to TRBD2 covers 10 bases. With 4 bases clipped from V and 8 bases from J, the junction kept 8 bases outside the gene matches. This CDR3 region has 15 residues. The CDR3 bases are TGTGCCAGCAGTTCCTCCGGGACTAGCGCCGATGAGCAGTTCTTC. Translation gives CASSSSGTSADEQFF.

This clonotype was seen ten or more times. This chain joins TRBV12-3 or TRBV12-4 and TRBJ1-5, with 9 nucleotides matching TRBD1. V was pared by 8 bases and J by 7 bases, with 9 bases of the junction left unmatched. The CDR3 is 14 amino acids. The chain's CDR3 is CASVDRGLGQPQHF. In DNA, the CDR3 is TGTGCCAGCGTGGACAGGGGCTTAGGACAGCCCCAGCATTTT.